This TCR beta chain was documented in a study of blood T cell repertoires in COVID-19. Germline V gives CDR1 SGHTA, CDR2 FQGNSA. This CDR3 spans 14 amino acids. Trimming left V 6 bases short and J 4 bases short, with 16 bases between. Clones were sequenced by immunoSEQ multiplex PCR, and TCRdb holds only the in-frame ones, with some missing. The table records under 200,000 clones, about 85% of them present only once. This TCR was recovered from a woman aged 80 or older with acute or convalescent COVID-19. Sequencing was done on a sample of peripheral blood. The gene calls are TRBV7-2 and TRBJ2-7; D remains unclear. CDR3: CASSLLGSLYEQYF. In nucleotides, the CDR3 is TGTGCCAGCAGTCTCCTCGGGTCCTTATACGAGCAGTACTTC.